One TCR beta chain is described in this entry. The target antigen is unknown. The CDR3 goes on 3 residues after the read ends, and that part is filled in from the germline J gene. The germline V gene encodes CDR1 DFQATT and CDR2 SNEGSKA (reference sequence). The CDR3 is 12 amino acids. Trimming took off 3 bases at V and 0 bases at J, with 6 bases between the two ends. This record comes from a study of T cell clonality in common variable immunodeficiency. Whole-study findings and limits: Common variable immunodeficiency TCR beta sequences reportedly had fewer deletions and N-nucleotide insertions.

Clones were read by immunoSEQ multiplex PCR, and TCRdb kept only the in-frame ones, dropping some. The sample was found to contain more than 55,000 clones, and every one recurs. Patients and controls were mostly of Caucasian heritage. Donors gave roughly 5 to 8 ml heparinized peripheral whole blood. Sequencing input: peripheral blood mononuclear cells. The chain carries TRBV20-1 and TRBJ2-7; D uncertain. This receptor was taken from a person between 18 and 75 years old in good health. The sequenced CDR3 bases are TGCAGTGCTAGCACTAACTCCTACGAG. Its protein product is CSASTNSYE. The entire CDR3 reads CSASTNSYEQYF.